Presented here are 2 T cell receptor beta chains from one specimen sequenced in a study of cytomegalovirus exposure and HLA in healthy donors. Amplification used 60 Vbeta primers and 13 Jbeta primers. The assay was immunoSEQ multiplex PCR, and TCRdb's table has in-frame clones only and misses some. In the table there are approximately 180,000 clones, 77% of which are singletons. The specimen was PBMCs. The receptors here all came from a woman in her sixties or seventies in good health and CMV-seropositive.

The rearrangement joins TRBV15 to TRBJ2-5; 12 bases line up with TRBD2. Matching the DNA end better, TRBJ2-7 makes the J call doubtful. The germline gives CDR1 LNHNV, CDR2 YYDKDF (reference sequence). This CDR3 has 15 amino acids. The CDR3 loop is CATSSRTSGTPEQYF. The CDR3, as DNA: TGTGCCACCAGCTCCCGGACTAGCGGGACCCCCGAGCAGTACTTC.

This sequence joins TRBV7-9 and TRBJ2-7, with 7 bases lining up with TRBD1. V was clipped by 3 bases and J by 3 bases; unmatched bases: 8. Per germline, CDR1 SEHNR and CDR2 FQNEAQ (reference sequence). The CDR3 consists of 15 residues. The CDR3 region has the DNA TGTGCCAGCAGCTTTTCAGGCAGGGGGATCTACGAGCAGTACTTC. Translated: CASSFSGRGIYEQYF.